The 21 T cell receptor beta chains reported below all come from one sample, sequenced in a study of identifying expanded T cells in peripheral blood. Using immunoSEQ multiplex PCR, the repertoire was profiled, and TCRdb retains in-frame clones only, with some absent. The sample shows about 78,000 clones, just under 85% of them seen only once. Sequenced input: blood. Source of these receptors: a person aged 18-70 years in good health.

The chain links TRBV7-2 to TRBJ2-7, with D possibly TRBD1 on 6 matching bases. CDR1 is SGHTA, CDR2 FQGNSA, per germline. CDR3 size: 12 residues. The germline V and J ends were trimmed by 5 bases and 5 bases, with 10 bases remaining between them. The CDR3 sequence is CASSTSGDEQYF. The CDR3 region has the DNA TGTGCCAGCAGCACCTCAGGGGACGAGCAGTACTTC.

The rearrangement joins TRBV5-1 to TRBJ1-4, with 8 bases that match TRBD1. The V and J ends lost 2 bases and 8 bases, in that order; junction bases with no gene match: 11. The CDR3 extends over 16 amino acids. Germline V gives CDR1 SGHRS, CDR2 YFSETQ. The CDR3 region is CASSFMAGGRREKLFF. Here the CDR3 DNA reads TGCGCCAGCAGCTTCATGGCAGGGGGCCGTAGGGAAAAACTGTTTTTT.

The chain recombines TRBV6-6 with TRBJ2-7; TRBD2 aligns across 7 bases. CDR1 is MNHNY, CDR2 SVGAGI, per germline (reference sequence). The CDR3 has 14 residues. Trimming took 2 bases from V and 2 from J; bases not matched to a gene: 3. This CDR3 is CASSYGRETYEQYF. CDR3 DNA: TGTGCCAGCAGTTACGGGCGGGAGACCTACGAGCAGTACTTC.

The J gene is TRBJ2-2, the V gene TRBV4-2; D remains ambiguous. The CDR3 sequence is 18 residues long. Trimming left V 0 bases short and J 0 bases short, with 14 bases between. Germline V CDR1 and CDR2: LGHNA, YNFKEQ. Here the CDR3 reads CASSQDPLGTANTGELFF. The CDR3 bases are TGTGCCAGCAGCCAAGATCCTCTGGGCACCGCGAACACCGGGGAGCTGTTTTTT.

The gene calls are TRBV5-5 and TRBJ2-7, with 9 bases that match TRBD1. The CDR3 length is 16 residues. Germline CDR1 and CDR2: SGHKS and YYEKEE (reference sequence). V gave up 4 bases and J gave up 3 bases; unmatched junction bases: 11. CDR3 coding DNA: TGTGCCAGCAGCCACCAACCGGGACAGGGAATCTACGAGCAGTACTTC. The encoded protein is CASSHQPGQGIYEQYF.

V gene TRBV2 combines with J gene TRBJ2-7; D is uncertain. The germline V and J ends were trimmed by 4 bases and 2 bases, with 6 bases remaining between them. The CDR3 is 12 residues long. Germline values: CDR1 SNHLY, CDR2 FYNNEI. CDR3 loop: CASSGAPYEQYF. CDR3 sequence (DNA): TGTGCCAGCAGTGGGGCCCCCTACGAGCAGTACTTC.

This clone was observed a handful of times. The rearrangement uses TRBV28 and TRBJ1-1; D unclear. The CDR3 has 13 amino acids. V was pared by 7 bases and J by 10 bases, with 19 bases between. The germline V gene encodes CDR1 MDHEN and CDR2 SYDVKM. CDR3 nucleotides: TGTGCCAGCAATTCCCTCGGGGTAAATCGAGCTTTCTTT. Its translation is CASNSLGVNRAFF.

This chain connects TRBV11-2 to TRBJ2-4, with 7 bases lining up with TRBD1. CDR1 is SGHAT and CDR2 is FQNNGV in the germline V gene. This CDR3 region has 13 residues. With V trimmed by 4 bases and J by 6 bases, 3 bases remained unmatched. CDR3 DNA: TGTGCCAGCAGCTCCCCAGGGGGAAACATTCAGTACTTC. Amino acids: CASSSPGGNIQYF.

This clone was recorded a few times. The CDR3 reads CASMAGTGLLGAYNEQFF. The CDR3 bases are TGTGCCAGTATGGCAGGGACAGGGCTGTTAGGCGCCTACAATGAGCAGTTCTTC. V and J are TRBV19 and TRBJ2-1, with TRBD1 identical over 9 bases. V shed 7 bases and J 2 bases; nucleotides not matched to a gene: 15. Germline V gene lookup returns CDR1 LNHDA and CDR2 SQIVND (reference sequence). CDR3 size: 18 residues.

V is TRBV28 and J is TRBJ1-3; 8 bases agree with TRBD1. Unmatched junction bases numbered 12, after V lost 3 bases and J lost 11 bases. Germline V lookup: CDR1 MDHEN, CDR2 SYDVKM. The CDR3 consists of 15 residues. The CDR3 is CASSLMGQAPTSIYF. CDR3 in DNA: TGTGCCAGCAGTTTGATGGGACAGGCCCCAACATCCATATATTTT.

A single count supports this clone. The chain is built from TRBV29-1 and TRBJ2-7; TRBD2 aligns across 7 bases. CDR3 length: 16 residues. Germline loops: CDR1 SQVTM, CDR2 ANQGSEA. Germline trimming cut 0 bases from V and 4 bases from J; bases unmatched to any gene: 12. The CDR3: CSVEDSGGGNFYEQYF. The CDR3 DNA reads as TGCAGCGTTGAAGATTCGGGGGGAGGGAATTTTTACGAGCAGTACTTC.

This chain joins TRBV28 and TRBJ2-1; D gene ambiguous. Trimming took off 5 bases at V and 6 bases at J, with 14 bases between the two ends. The CDR3 has 14 residues. Germline assignment: CDR1 MDHEN and CDR2 SYDVKM. CDR3 nucleotide sequence: TGTGCCAGCAGTCCCTTTCTCCTACTCAATGAGCAGTTCTTC. Translation gives CASSPFLLLNEQFF. The full variable domain, rest sourced from reference TRBV28 and TRBJ2-1, is DVKVTQSSRYLVKRTGEKVFLECVQDMDHENMFWYRQDPGLGLRLIYFSYDVKMKEKGDIPEGYSVSREKKERFSLILESASTNQTSMYLCASSPFLLLNEQFFGPGTRLTVL.

This chain joins TRBV10-3 and TRBJ2-3; TRBD2 matches at 10 bases. After removal of 2 bases from V and 2 bases from J, the junction contained 4 bases not matched to a gene. The CDR3 length is 16 residues. Germline assignment: CDR1 ENHRY and CDR2 SYGVKD. The CDR3 coding sequence is TGTGCCATCAGTGAGGCGACTAGCGGGTTCACAGATACGCAGTATTTT. Amino acids: CAISEATSGFTDTQYF.

The chain has TRBV6-6 and TRBJ1-1; 7 nucleotides match TRBD1. CDR3 length: 14 amino acids. With V trimmed by 7 bases and J by 1 base, 6 bases remained unmatched. The germline CDR1 and CDR2 sequences are MNHNY and SVGAGI (reference sequence). Here the CDR3 reads CASTKGAENTEAFF. In nucleotides, the CDR3 is TGTGCCAGCACAAAGGGGGCCGAGAACACTGAAGCTTTCTTT.

The chain links TRBV11-2 to TRBJ1-2, with TRBD1 matching over 8 bases. J was trimmed by 11 bases and V by 1 base; bases with no gene match: 3. The germline CDR1 and CDR2 sequences are SGHAT and FQNNGV. This CDR3 is built from 12 residues. The CDR3 sequence: CASSLAGTGYTF. CDR3 bases: TGTGCCAGCAGCTTAGCCGGGACAGGTTACACCTTC.

CDR3 region: CASSDGGGQPQHF. The CDR3 DNA follows: TGTGCCAGCAGCGATGGGGGCGGTCAGCCCCAGCATTTT. The chain links TRBV28 to TRBJ1-5; D perhaps matches TRBD1 (6 bases). Germline V gene data show CDR1 as MDHEN and CDR2 as SYDVKM. Trimming pared 6 bases from V and 6 bases from J, leaving 12 bases between. This CDR3 comprises 13 residues.

As concerns this clone: A junction end diverges from the germline sequence, so it may reflect a read error. The V and J genes are TRBV7-2 and TRBJ2-2; a weak D match, TRBD2 (5 bases). Germline-derived CDR1 and CDR2 are SGHTA and FQGNSA. This CDR3 comprises 14 residues. The CDR3 spells CAGSLASGTGELFF. The CDR3 region has the DNA TGTGCCGGCAGCTTAGCGTCAGGCACCGGGGAGCTGTTTTTT.

This clone was recorded only once. V is TRBV11-3 and J is TRBJ2-1; 7 bases fit TRBD1. In germline, CDR1 is SGHNT, CDR2 YENEEA. With V trimmed by 6 bases and J by 9 bases, 11 bases remained unmatched. The length of the CDR3 is 14 residues. The CDR3 sequence is CASSSENWDSEQFF. In DNA form, the CDR3 reads TGTGCCAGCAGTTCCGAGAATTGGGACAGTGAGCAGTTCTTC.

The V gene is TRBV15, the J gene TRBJ1-4, with a tentative D call TRBD1 (6 bases). Per the germline V gene, CDR1 is LNHNV and CDR2 is YYDKDF (reference sequence). V gave up 5 bases and J gave up 4 bases, with 14 bases separating them. This CDR3 contains 15 residues. In DNA form, the CDR3 reads TGTGCCACCAGCGCTCGGACAGTACTTAATGAAAAACTGTTTTTT. Residues: CATSARTVLNEKLFF.

This chain uses TRBV6-6 with TRBJ1-5; D not certain. CDR1 is MNHNY and CDR2 is SVGAGI in the germline V gene (reference sequence). There are 12 residues in the CDR3. The V gene lost 8 bases and the J gene lost 7 bases, with 12 bases spanning the gap. The CDR3 sequence: CASWGLGQPQHF. The CDR3 nucleotides read TGTGCCAGCTGGGGTCTAGGGCAGCCCCAGCATTTT.

The chain recombines TRBV19 with TRBJ1-5; 8 bases match TRBD1. This CDR3 has 14 amino acids. Trimming removed 5 bases from V and 4 bases from J; junction bases left unmatched: 4. CDR1 LNHDA and CDR2 SQIVND come from the germline V gene (reference sequence). CDR3 sequence (DNA): TGTGCCAGTAGTGAATGGACAGGGAATCAGCCCCAGCATTTT. Its protein is CASSEWTGNQPQHF.